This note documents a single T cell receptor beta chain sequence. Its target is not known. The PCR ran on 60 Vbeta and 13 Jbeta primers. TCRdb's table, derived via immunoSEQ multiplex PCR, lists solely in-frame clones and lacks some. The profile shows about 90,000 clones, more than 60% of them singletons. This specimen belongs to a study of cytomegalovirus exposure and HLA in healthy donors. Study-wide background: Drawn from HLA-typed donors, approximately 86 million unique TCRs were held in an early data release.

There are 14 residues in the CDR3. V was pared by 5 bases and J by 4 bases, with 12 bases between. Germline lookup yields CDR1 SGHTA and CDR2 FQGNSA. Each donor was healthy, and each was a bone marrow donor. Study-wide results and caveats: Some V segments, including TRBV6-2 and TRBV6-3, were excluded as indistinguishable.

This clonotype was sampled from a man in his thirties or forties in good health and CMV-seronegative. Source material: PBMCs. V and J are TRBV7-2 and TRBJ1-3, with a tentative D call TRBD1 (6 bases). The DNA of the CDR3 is TGTGCCAGCAGCCAACAGGGATTCGGAAACACCATATATTTT. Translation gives CASSQQGFGNTIYF.